This TCR beta chain was obtained from a study of CXCR3 chemokines and chemotherapy response in bladder cancer (dated by TCRdb to between 2021 and 2024). About the full investigation: The study tested whether activity of the CXCR3 chemokine system within human bladder cancer tumors predicted response to chemotherapy.

This clonotype came up many times. The clone's antigen remains unknown. Base qualities are not at hand, and no much larger clone is one base apart. V is cut by 2 bases and J by 8 bases, and the space between the germline ends is 12 bases. There are 13 amino acids in the CDR3, from cysteine to phenylalanine inclusive. CDR3 DNA is the only sequence kept; it has 39 bases, read in frame from the first base. Library preparation was by PCR. For sequencing, an Illumina HiSeq 2500 was employed. TCRdb handled the public reads itself, with Q25 trimming in fastp and clone calling in MiXCR, and kept productive beta chains. CDR3 protein duplicates are merged, each entry listing the most common genes and DNA. This sample lists approximately 8,300 distinct CDR3 sequences; about 23% were detected once. The ten top clones hold 8.5% to 9% of the sample.

This TCR came from a human donor with bladder cancer that did not respond to neoadjuvant chemotherapy. The V and J segments used are TRBV12-3 or TRBV12-4 and TRBJ1-2; the D gene is perhaps TRBD1, from 5 matching bases. This sample was taken from a patient whose treatment included neoadjuvant chemotherapy. The nucleotide sequence is TGTGCCAGCAGTTTAAGACTGGGGGGAGGCTACACCTTC. This sequence encodes CASSLRLGGGYTF.